Below are 28 T cell receptor beta chains sequenced from a single sample in a study of breast tumors, draining lymph nodes, adjacent tissues (dated by TCRdb to the mid-2010s). The library was built by means of multiplex PCR. Sequencing used an Illumina HiSeq 2000. In TCRdb, the public reads were trimmed at Q25 with fastp and aligned with MiXCR, with productive beta chains retained. Merged by CDR3 protein, the rows form single entries marked with the most common genes and DNA. This sample holds about 24,000 distinct CDR3 sequences; over 60% were observed only once. The ten largest clones add up to around 22% of the sample. Sequenced: tumor-adjacent breast tissue. The receptors derive from a female donor with breast cancer. Some clones in this sample may be carry-over from other donors' samples.

This sequence joins TRBV5-1 and TRBJ2-7, with 14 bases fitting TRBD2. J gave up 2 bases and V 2 bases, and 18 bases lay outside the gene matches. The CDR3 length is 21 residues. Germline CDR1 SGHRS, CDR2 YFSETQ. The CDR3 DNA follows: TGCGCCAGCAGCTTACCCCCTTCCGGGACTAGCGGGAGATTCATGCCCTACGAGCAGTACTTC. This encodes CASSLPPSGTSGRFMPYEQYF.

The chain couples TRBV20-1 to TRBJ2-5, with D hard to call. From germline, CDR1 is DFQATT and CDR2 SNEGSKA (reference sequence). The CDR3 is 12 residues long. The germline V and J ends were trimmed by 5 bases and 6 bases, with 13 bases remaining between them. The CDR3 region is CSARSRLKTQYF. In DNA, the CDR3 is TGCAGTGCTCGCTCCCGATTAAAGACCCAGTACTTC.

This clonotype was counted once. This chain connects TRBV7-3 to TRBJ2-3; D is perhaps TRBD1 or TRBD2 (5 bases each). The germline V and J ends were trimmed by 2 bases and 4 bases, with 10 bases remaining between them. This CDR3 contains 14 residues. The V gene's germline CDR1 is SGHTA and CDR2 FQGTGA. The CDR3 bases are TGTGCCAGCAGCTTACGGGACGCCTCAGATACGCAGTATTTT. Its translation: CASSLRDASDTQYF.

This clonotype came up once. The chain is built from TRBV5-6 and TRBJ1-5; 8 bases are shared with TRBD1. CDR1 and CDR2 (germline): SGHDT, YYEEEE. V dropped 0 bases and J dropped 5; count of bases not matched to a gene: 7. This CDR3 is 16 amino acids long. CDR3 in amino acids: CASSLGTGRWDQPQHF. The CDR3, as DNA: TGTGCCAGCAGCTTGGGGACAGGGAGATGGGATCAGCCCCAGCATTTT.

The chain links TRBV3-1 to TRBJ1-6; the match to TRBD1 covers 7 bases. Germline trimming cut 2 bases from V and 10 bases from J; bases unmatched to any gene: 5. The germline CDR1 and CDR2 sequences are LGHDT and YNNKEL (reference sequence). CDR3 length equals 14 residues. The CDR3 DNA reads as TGTGCCAGCAGCCAAAACAGGGGTTTCTCACCCCTCCACTTT. Amino acids: CASSQNRGFSPLHF. Together with reference TRBV3-1 and TRBJ1-6, the CDR3 gives the full variable domain: DTAVSQTPKYLVTQMGNDKSIKCEQNLGHDTMYWYKQDSKKFLKIMFSYNNKELIINETVPNRFSPKSPDKAHLNLHINSLELGDSAVYFCASSQNRGFSPLHFGNGTRLTVT.

The gene calls are TRBV2 and TRBJ2-7, with 15 bases lining up with TRBD2. Germline lookup yields CDR1 SNHLY and CDR2 FYNNEI. The CDR3 loop spans 16 amino acids. Trimming removed 3 bases from V and 3 bases from J; junction bases left unmatched: 3. The CDR3 nucleotides are TGTGCCAGCAGTGAGGGGACTAGCGGGAGGAGCTACGAGCAGTACTTC. This codes for CASSEGTSGRSYEQYF. Supplemented by reference TRBV2 and TRBJ2-7, the full variable domain reads EPEVTQTPSHQVTQMGQEVILRCVPISNHLYFYWYRQILGQKVEFLVSFYNNEISEKSEIFDDQFSVERPDGSNFTLKIRSTKLEDSAMYFCASSEGTSGRSYEQYFGPGTRLTVT.

The gene calls are TRBV5-1 and TRBJ2-3; TRBD2 agrees at 7 bases. The V and J ends lost 1 base and 4 bases, in that order; junction bases with no gene match: 3. Germline V CDR1 and CDR2: SGHRS, YFSETQ. This CDR3 has 14 residues. CDR3 in DNA: TGCGCCAGCAGCTTGACGGGAGGATCAGATACGCAGTATTTT. Its protein product is CASSLTGGSDTQYF. Supplemented by reference TRBV5-1 and TRBJ2-3, the full variable domain reads KAGVTQTPRYLIKTRGQQVTLSCSPISGHRSVSWYQQTPGQGLQFLFEYFSETQRNKGNFPGRFSGRQFSNSRSEMNVSTLELGDSALYLCASSLTGGSDTQYFGPGTRLTVL.

The rearrangement joins TRBV5-6 to TRBJ2-7, with D unclear. The CDR3 totals 14 residues. CDR1 SGHDT and CDR2 YYEEEE come from the germline V gene. Trimming took off 0 bases at V and 0 bases at J, with 7 bases between the two ends. The CDR3 sequence is CASSLERISYEQYF. In DNA, the CDR3 is TGTGCCAGCAGCTTGGAGCGAATCTCCTACGAGCAGTACTTC.

The chain employs TRBV19 and TRBJ2-1; D could derive from TRBD1 or TRBD2 (5 bases each). Per the germline V gene, CDR1 is LNHDA and CDR2 is SQIVND (reference sequence). V was clipped by 7 bases and J by 1 base, with 26 bases between them. There are 19 residues in the CDR3. CDR3 coding DNA: TGTGCCAGTAAACCCGAGGTTTTGTGGGGGATAGGTTCCTACAATGAGCAGTTCTTC. Encoded protein: CASKPEVLWGIGSYNEQFF.

The CDR3 DNA follows: TGCGCCAGCAGCCAAGATCGCAATAACCGGGAGACCCAGTACTTC. It yields the protein CASSQDRNNRETQYF. This chain uses TRBV4-1 with TRBJ2-5; D unresolved. CDR1 is MGHRA and CDR2 is YSYEKL in the germline V gene. The CDR3 extends over 15 amino acids. Trimming left V 0 bases short and J 5 bases short, with 13 bases between.

The table lists this clonotype with many counts. A junction boundary mismatches the germline segment, possibly from a read error. This chain uses TRBV11-2 with TRBJ1-2; 11 nucleotides match TRBD1. Germline lookup yields CDR1 SGHAT and CDR2 FQNNGV. The CDR3 is 14 amino acids. As DNA, the CDR3 is TGTGCCAGCAGTGCCGGGACAGGGGGATATGGCTATACCTTC. Residues: CASSAGTGGYGYTF.

The chain joins TRBV6-5 to TRBJ1-3, with D uncertain. Germline V gene lookup returns CDR1 MNHEY and CDR2 SVGAGI. The CDR3 runs 15 residues. V was cut by 6 bases and J by 1 base, with 13 bases left in between. The CDR3 DNA follows: TGTGCCAGCAGCTACCGAAGGGCGTCTGGAAACACCATATATTTT. Its protein is CASSYRRASGNTIYF.

The V and J genes are TRBV20-1 and TRBJ2-2, with a tentative D call TRBD1 (7 bases). Germline lookup yields CDR1 DFQATT and CDR2 SNEGSKA (reference sequence). The CDR3 sequence is 15 residues long. Trimming left V 2 bases short and J 0 bases short, with 10 bases between. CDR3 nucleotides: TGCAGTGCTAGACGCGGGACAGCGAACACCGGGGAGCTGTTTTTT. This codes for CSARRGTANTGELFF.

This clonotype was seen repeatedly, ten times or more. The chain recombines TRBV28 with TRBJ2-7, with 12 positions matching TRBD2. V dropped 7 bases and J dropped 6; count of bases not matched to a gene: 10. Germline V gene data show CDR1 as MDHEN and CDR2 as SYDVKM. The CDR3 totals 15 residues. The CDR3 reads CASTKRLAGEGEQYF. Written as DNA, the CDR3 is TGTGCCAGCACTAAACGACTAGCGGGAGAAGGCGAGCAGTACTTC.

In this sample, this clonotype is medium-sized. The chain uses TRBV10-3 and TRBJ1-5; 9 positions agree with TRBD1. Germline V gene sequence: CDR1 ENHRY, CDR2 SYGVKD. With 2 bases clipped from V and 5 bases from J, the junction kept 4 bases outside the gene matches. CDR3 length equals 15 residues. CDR3 amino acids: CAISEVQGADQPQHF. CDR3 in DNA: TGTGCCATCAGTGAGGTACAGGGGGCCGATCAGCCCCAGCATTTT.

The CDR3 DNA follows: TGCAGTGCTACCGGGACAGGGAACGAGCAGTACTTC. It specifies CSATGTGNEQYF. V gene TRBV20-1 combines with J gene TRBJ2-7; TRBD1 matches 9 bases. The V gene end was trimmed by 4 bases and the J gene end by 5 bases; junction bases not matched to a gene: 3. CDR1 is DFQATT and CDR2 is SNEGSKA in the germline V gene (reference sequence). This CDR3 has 12 residues.

This clonotype was counted between two and nine times. The chain couples TRBV6-5 to TRBJ2-7; 7 bases fit TRBD1. CDR1 is MNHEY, CDR2 SVGAGI, per germline. The CDR3 runs 14 residues. Germline trimming cut 6 bases from V and 2 bases from J; bases unmatched to any gene: 7. Here the CDR3 reads CASRSTGPPYEQYF. CDR3 DNA: TGTGCCAGCAGATCGACAGGGCCCCCCTACGAGCAGTACTTC.

By share, this clonotype counts as medium-sized (0.01 to 0.1%). V and J are TRBV7-6 and TRBJ2-1; 10 bases fit TRBD2. The CDR3 totals 14 residues. The germline V gene encodes CDR1 SGHVS and CDR2 FNYEAQ. V was pared by 9 bases and J by 0 bases, with 2 bases of the junction left unmatched. CDR3 DNA: TGTGCCAGTAGCGGGAGGAACTCCTACAATGAGCAGTTCTTC. Its protein product is CASSGRNSYNEQFF.

The chain is built from TRBV7-6 and TRBJ1-5; D unresolved. Trimming removed 7 bases at V and 9 bases at J, with 16 bases between. Per the germline V gene, CDR1 is SGHVS and CDR2 is FNYEAQ. The CDR3 loop spans 13 amino acids. The CDR3 DNA reads TGTGCCAGCACATTGGAAACCACGGGGCCCCAGCATTTT. It encodes CASTLETTGPQHF.

This clonotype was recorded at least ten times. The gene calls are TRBV5-5 and TRBJ1-3; D unclear. V was trimmed by 4 bases and J by 5 bases, leaving 13 bases between them. The CDR3 is 14 amino acids. Germline CDR1 is SGHKS and CDR2 is YYEKEE (reference sequence). The CDR3 spells CASSQEDLRNTIYF. The CDR3 nucleotides read TGTGCCAGCAGCCAGGAGGACCTCAGAAACACCATATATTTT.

Relative to its sample, this clonotype is medium-sized. CDR3 nucleotides: TGTGCCACCAGTGATGGACAGACCTACGAGCAGTACTTC. Its translation is CATSDGQTYEQYF. The V gene is TRBV24-1, the J gene TRBJ2-7; D perhaps matches TRBD1 (6 bases). There are 13 residues in the CDR3. The germline V gene encodes CDR1 KGHDR and CDR2 SFDVKD. Trimming shortened V by 3 bases and J by 2 bases, and 7 bases separated the two germline ends.

The chain couples TRBV20-1 to TRBJ2-3, with 10 bases identical to TRBD2. The germline gives CDR1 DFQATT, CDR2 SNEGSKA (reference sequence). The CDR3 runs to 16 residues. V trimming: 0 bases; J trimming: 2 bases; junction bases outside the gene matches: 5. The CDR3 DNA reads TGCAGTGCTAGAGATCACCTAGCGGGGGACACAGATACGCAGTATTTT. It specifies CSARDHLAGDTDTQYF.

This clonotype was recorded a few times. This chain joins TRBV4-1 and TRBJ1-5; D is ambiguous. The CDR3 length is 14 residues. Trimming cost V 0 bases and J 4 bases, with 7 bases left between them. CDR1 is MGHRA, CDR2 YSYEKL, per germline. The CDR3 here is CASSQDPTNQPQHF. Written as DNA, the CDR3 is TGCGCCAGCAGCCAAGATCCCACGAATCAGCCCCAGCATTTT.

The V call is TRBV7-6, the J call TRBJ2-1, with a possible D match to TRBD2 (6 bases). This CDR3 is built from 13 residues. V shed 1 base and J shed 10 bases, with 11 bases lying between them. Germline V gene lookup returns CDR1 SGHVS and CDR2 FNYEAQ. This CDR3 is CASSLERAGEQFF. The DNA of the CDR3 is TGTGCCAGCAGCTTAGAAAGGGCGGGAGAGCAGTTCTTC.

This clonotype came up many times. The chain uses TRBV5-8 and TRBJ1-2, with D perhaps TRBD1 (5 bases). CDR1 and CDR2 (germline): SGHTS, YDEGEE. V was cut by 0 bases and J by 2 bases, with 5 bases left in between. This CDR3 has 13 residues. The CDR3 sequence: CASSLGGNYGYTF. For the CDR3, the DNA is TGTGCCAGCAGCTTGGGGGGGAACTATGGCTACACCTTC.

In its sample, this clonotype is medium-sized. The chain uses TRBV10-3 and TRBJ2-3; 14 bases align to TRBD2. Trimming at V came to 6 bases and at J to 5 bases, leaving 7 bases not matched to a gene. The CDR3 loop spans 16 amino acids. Looked up from germline, CDR1 is ENHRY and CDR2 is SYGVKD. The CDR3 spells CAIRGGLAGERDTQYF. In DNA, the CDR3 is TGTGCCATCAGAGGGGGACTAGCGGGGGAACGAGATACGCAGTATTTT.

This clonotype was seen many times. V usage is TRBV20-1 and J usage is TRBJ2-4; 11 bases align to TRBD2. Trimming cost V 5 bases and J 0 bases; bases outside gene matches: 6. The CDR3 has 16 amino acids. Germline V gene data show CDR1 as DFQATT and CDR2 as SNEGSKA (reference sequence). In nucleotides, the CDR3 is TGCAGTGCTCGCGGGACTAGCGGAATAGCCAAAAACATTCAGTACTTC. This encodes CSARGTSGIAKNIQYF.

The chain joins TRBV7-6 to TRBJ2-7, with D tentatively TRBD2 (5 bases). V was cut by 5 bases and J by 1 base, with 6 bases left in between. The CDR3 contains 12 residues. The germline V gene encodes CDR1 SGHVS and CDR2 FNYEAQ. CDR3 in amino acids: CASSGSSYEQYF. The CDR3 DNA follows: TGTGCCAGCAGCGGGAGTTCCTACGAGCAGTACTTC.